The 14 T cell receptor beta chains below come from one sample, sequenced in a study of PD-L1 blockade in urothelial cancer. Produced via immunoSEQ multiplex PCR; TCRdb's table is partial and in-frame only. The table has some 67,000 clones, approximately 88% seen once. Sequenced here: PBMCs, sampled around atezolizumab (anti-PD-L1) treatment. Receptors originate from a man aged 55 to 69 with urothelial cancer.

The CDR3 bases are TGTGCCAGCATGACAAGTGCTAACTATGGCTACACCTTC. Its translation is CASMTSANYGYTF. The rearrangement joins TRBV7-9 to TRBJ1-2; D is unclear. V was cut by 7 bases and J by 0 bases, with 9 bases left in between. CDR1 and CDR2 from the germline V gene are SEHNR and FQNEAQ (reference sequence). There are 13 residues in the CDR3.

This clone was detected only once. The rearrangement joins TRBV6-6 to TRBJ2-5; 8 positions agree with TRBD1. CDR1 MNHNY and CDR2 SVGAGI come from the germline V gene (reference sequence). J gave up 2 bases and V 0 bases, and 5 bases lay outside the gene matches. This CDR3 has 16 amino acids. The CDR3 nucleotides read TGTGCCAGCAGTTACTCTCCGGGACAGGTACAAGAGACCCAGTACTTC. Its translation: CASSYSPGQVQETQYF.

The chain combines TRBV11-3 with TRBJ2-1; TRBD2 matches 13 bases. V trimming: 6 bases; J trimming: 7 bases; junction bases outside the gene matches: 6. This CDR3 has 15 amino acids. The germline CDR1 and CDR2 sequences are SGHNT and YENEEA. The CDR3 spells CASSFGTSGMNEQFF. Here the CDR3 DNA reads TGTGCCAGCAGTTTTGGGACTAGCGGGATGAATGAGCAGTTCTTC.

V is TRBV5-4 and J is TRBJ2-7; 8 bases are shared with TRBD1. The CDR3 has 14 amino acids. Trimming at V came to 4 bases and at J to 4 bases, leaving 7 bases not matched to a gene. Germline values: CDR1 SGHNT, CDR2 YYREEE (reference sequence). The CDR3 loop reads CASSIIGQGYEQYF. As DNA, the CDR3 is TGTGCCAGCAGCATCATTGGACAGGGATACGAGCAGTACTTC.

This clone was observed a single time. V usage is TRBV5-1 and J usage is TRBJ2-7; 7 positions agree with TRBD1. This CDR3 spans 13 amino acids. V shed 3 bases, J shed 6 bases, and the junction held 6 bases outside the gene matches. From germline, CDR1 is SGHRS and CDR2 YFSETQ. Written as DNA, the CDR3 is TGCGCCAGCAGCTCGGGACAGTTGTCCGAGCAGTACTTC. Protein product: CASSSGQLSEQYF.

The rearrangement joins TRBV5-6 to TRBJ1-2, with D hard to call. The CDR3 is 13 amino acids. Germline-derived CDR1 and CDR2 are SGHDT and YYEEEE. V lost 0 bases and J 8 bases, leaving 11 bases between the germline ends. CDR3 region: CASSLAAAGGYTF. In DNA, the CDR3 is TGTGCCAGCAGCTTGGCCGCGGCGGGGGGCTACACCTTC.

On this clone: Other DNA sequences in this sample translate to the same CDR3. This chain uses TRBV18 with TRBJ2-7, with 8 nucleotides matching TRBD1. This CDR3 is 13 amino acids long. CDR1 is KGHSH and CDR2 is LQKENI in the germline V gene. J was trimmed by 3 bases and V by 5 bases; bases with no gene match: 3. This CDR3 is CASSTGQGYEQYF. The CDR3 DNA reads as TGTGCCAGCTCAACAGGACAGGGCTACGAGCAGTACTTC.

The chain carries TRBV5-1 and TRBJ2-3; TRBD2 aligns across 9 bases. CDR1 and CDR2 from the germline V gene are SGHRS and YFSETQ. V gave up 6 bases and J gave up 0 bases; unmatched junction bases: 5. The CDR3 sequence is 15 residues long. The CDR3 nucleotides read TGCGCCAGCACCTACGCGGGAGGGAGCACAGATACGCAGTATTTT. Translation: CASTYAGGSTDTQYF.

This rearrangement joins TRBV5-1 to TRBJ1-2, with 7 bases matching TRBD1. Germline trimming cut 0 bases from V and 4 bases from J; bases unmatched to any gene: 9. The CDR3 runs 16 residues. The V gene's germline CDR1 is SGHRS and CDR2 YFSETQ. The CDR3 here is CASSLEADRALYGYTF. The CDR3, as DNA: TGCGCCAGCAGCTTGGAAGCAGACAGGGCACTCTATGGCTACACCTTC.

CDR3 nucleotides: TGCGCCAGCAGCGGCGGGCGAACCGGGCGAGATACGCAGTATTTT. Its translation is CASSGGRTGRDTQYF. The rearrangement uses TRBV5-1 and TRBJ2-3; tentative D call: TRBD2 (5 bases). Germline V gene lookup returns CDR1 SGHRS and CDR2 YFSETQ. V was shortened by 4 bases and J by 5 bases, with 17 bases between the two germline ends. This CDR3 has 15 residues.

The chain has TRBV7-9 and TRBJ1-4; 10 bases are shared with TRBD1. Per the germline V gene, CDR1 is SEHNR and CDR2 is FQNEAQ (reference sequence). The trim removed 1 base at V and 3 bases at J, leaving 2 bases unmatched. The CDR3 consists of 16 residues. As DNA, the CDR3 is TGTGCCAGCAGCTTAGAAGGGACAGGGGCTAATGAAAAACTGTTTTTT. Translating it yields CASSLEGTGANEKLFF. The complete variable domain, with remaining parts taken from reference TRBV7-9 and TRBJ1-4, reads DTGVSQNPRHKITKRGQNVTFRCDPISEHNRLYWYRQTLGQGPEFLTYFQNEAQLEKSRLLSDRFSAERPKGSFSTLEIQRTEQGDSAMYLCASSLEGTGANEKLFFGSGTQLSVL.

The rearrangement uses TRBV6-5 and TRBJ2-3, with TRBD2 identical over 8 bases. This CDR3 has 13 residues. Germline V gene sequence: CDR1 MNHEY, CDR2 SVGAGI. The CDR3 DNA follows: TGTACCGTACGGGGGGGGAACACAGATACGCAGTATTTT. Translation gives CTVRGGNTDTQYF.

For the CDR3, the DNA is TGTGCCAGTCGCCACTCAGGGGATTACACAGATACGCAGTATTTT. Its translation is CASRHSGDYTDTQYF. This chain links TRBV19 with TRBJ2-3; maybe TRBD1 (6 bases). Looked up from germline, CDR1 is LNHDA and CDR2 is SQIVND (reference sequence). This CDR3 region has 15 residues. Trimming took 8 bases from V and 2 from J, leaving 17 bases between them.

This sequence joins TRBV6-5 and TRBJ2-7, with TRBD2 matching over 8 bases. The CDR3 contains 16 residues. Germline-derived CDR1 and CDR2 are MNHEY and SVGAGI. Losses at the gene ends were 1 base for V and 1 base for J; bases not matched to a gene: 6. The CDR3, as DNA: TGTGCCAGCAGTTACTGGCTGAGCGGGGGTTCCTACGAGCAGTACTTC. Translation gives CASSYWLSGGSYEQYF.